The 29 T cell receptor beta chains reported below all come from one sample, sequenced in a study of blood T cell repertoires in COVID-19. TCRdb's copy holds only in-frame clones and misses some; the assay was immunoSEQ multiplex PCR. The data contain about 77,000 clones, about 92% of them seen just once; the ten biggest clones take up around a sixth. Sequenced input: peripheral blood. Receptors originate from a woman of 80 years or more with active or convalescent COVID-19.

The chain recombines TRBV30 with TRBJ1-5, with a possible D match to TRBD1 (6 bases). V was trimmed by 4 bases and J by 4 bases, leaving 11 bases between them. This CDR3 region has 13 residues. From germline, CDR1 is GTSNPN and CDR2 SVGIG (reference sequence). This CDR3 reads CAWTPQGNQPQHF. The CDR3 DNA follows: TGTGCCTGGACCCCTCAGGGGAATCAGCCCCAGCATTTT. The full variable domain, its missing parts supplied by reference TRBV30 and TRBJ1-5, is SQTIHQWPATLVQPVGSPLSLECTVEGTSNPNLYWYRQAAGRGLQLLFYSVGIGQISSEVPQNLSASRPQDRQFILSSKKLLLSDSGFYLCAWTPQGNQPQHFGDGTRLSIL.

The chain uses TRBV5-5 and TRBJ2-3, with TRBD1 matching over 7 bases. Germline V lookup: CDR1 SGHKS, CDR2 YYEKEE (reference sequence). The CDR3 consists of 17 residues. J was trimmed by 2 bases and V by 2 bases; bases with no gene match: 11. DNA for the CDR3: TGTGCCAGCAGCTTTACGTTCAGGGACAGCCCCACAGATACGCAGTATTTT. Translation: CASSFTFRDSPTDTQYF.

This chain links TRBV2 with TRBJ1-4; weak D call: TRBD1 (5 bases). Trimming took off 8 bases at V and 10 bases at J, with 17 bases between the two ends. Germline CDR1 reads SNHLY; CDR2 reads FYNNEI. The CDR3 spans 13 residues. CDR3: CASGGGETGKLFF. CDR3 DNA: TGTGCCAGCGGGGGGGGAGAAACTGGAAAACTGTTTTTT.

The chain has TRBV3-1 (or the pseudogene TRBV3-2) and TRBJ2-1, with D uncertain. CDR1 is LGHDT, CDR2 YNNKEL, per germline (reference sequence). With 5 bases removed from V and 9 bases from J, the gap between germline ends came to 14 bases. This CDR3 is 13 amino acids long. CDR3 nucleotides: TGTGCCAGCAGCTCTAAAACCGTTCCTGAGCAGTTCTTC. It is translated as CASSSKTVPEQFF.

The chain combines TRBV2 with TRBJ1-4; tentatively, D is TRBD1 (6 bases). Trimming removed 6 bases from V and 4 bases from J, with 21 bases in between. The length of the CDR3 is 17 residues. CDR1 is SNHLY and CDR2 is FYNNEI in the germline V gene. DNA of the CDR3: TGTGCCAGCAGCCCCGCGGCGGGGGCCCGCATTAATGAAAAACTGTTTTTT. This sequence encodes CASSPAAGARINEKLFF. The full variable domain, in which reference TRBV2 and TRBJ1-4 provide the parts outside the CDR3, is EPEVTQTPSHQVTQMGQEVILRCVPISNHLYFYWYRQILGQKVEFLVSFYNNEISEKSEIFDDQFSVERPDGSNFTLKIRSTKLEDSAMYFCASSPAAGARINEKLFFGSGTQLSVL.

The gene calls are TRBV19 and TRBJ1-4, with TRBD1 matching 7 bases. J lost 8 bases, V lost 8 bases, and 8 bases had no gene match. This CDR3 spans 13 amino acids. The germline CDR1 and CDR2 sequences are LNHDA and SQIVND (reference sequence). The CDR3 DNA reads TGTGCCAGTCGCGGAGGGGGCGGCGAAAAACTGTTTTTT. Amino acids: CASRGGGGEKLFF.

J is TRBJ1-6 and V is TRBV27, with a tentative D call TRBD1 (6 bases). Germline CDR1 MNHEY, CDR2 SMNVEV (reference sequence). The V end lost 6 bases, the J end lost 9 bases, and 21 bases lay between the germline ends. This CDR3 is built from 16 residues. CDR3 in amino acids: CASSGGQVGLGSPLHF. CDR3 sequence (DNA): TGTGCCAGCAGCGGGGGGCAGGTGGGTCTGGGTTCACCCCTCCACTTT.

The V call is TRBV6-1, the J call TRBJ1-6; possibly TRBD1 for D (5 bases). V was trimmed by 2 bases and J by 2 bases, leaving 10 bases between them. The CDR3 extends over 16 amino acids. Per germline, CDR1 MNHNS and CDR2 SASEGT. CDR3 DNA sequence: TGTGCCAGCAGTGAACAGGGATACGCCTATAATTCACCCCTCCACTTT. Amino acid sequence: CASSEQGYAYNSPLHF.

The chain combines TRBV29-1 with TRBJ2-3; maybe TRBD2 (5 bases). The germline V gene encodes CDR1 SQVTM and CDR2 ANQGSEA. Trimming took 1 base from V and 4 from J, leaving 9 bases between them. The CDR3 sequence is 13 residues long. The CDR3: CSVEVDSSDTQYF. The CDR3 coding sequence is TGCAGCGTTGAAGTGGACTCCTCAGATACGCAGTATTTT.

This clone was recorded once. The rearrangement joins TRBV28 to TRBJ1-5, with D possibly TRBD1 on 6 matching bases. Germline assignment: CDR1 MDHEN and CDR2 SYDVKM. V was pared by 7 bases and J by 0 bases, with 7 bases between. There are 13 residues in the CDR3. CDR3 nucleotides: TGTGCCAGCAAGGGACATAGCAATCAGCCCCAGCATTTT. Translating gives CASKGHSNQPQHF.

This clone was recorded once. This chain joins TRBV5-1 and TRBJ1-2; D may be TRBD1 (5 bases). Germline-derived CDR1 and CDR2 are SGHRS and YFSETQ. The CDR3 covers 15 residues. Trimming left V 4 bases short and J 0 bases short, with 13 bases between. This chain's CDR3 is CASSEAWGANYGYTF. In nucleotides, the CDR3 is TGCGCCAGCAGCGAGGCGTGGGGGGCTAACTATGGCTACACCTTC.

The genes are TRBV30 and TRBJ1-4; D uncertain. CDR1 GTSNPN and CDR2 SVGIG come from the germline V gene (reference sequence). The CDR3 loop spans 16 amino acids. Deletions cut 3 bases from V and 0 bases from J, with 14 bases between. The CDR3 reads CAWSGRVGSTNEKLFF. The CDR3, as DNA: TGTGCCTGGAGCGGTCGGGTAGGCTCAACTAATGAAAAACTGTTTTTT.

CDR3 in amino acids: CASSLAGGTDTQYF. In DNA, the CDR3 is TGTGCCAGCAGCTTGGCCGGAGGGACAGATACGCAGTATTTT. The chain couples TRBV5-4 to TRBJ2-3; possible D gene TRBD2, 6 bases. V lost 0 bases and J lost 3, with 8 bases in between. The germline V gene has CDR1 SGHNT and CDR2 YYREEE (reference sequence). The CDR3 is made up of 14 amino acids.

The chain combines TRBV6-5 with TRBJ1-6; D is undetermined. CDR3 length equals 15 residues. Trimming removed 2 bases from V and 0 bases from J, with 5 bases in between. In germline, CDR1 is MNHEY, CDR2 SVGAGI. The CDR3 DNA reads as TGTGCCAGCAGTTACGTGAGCTCCTATAATTCACCCCTCCACTTT. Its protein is CASSYVSSYNSPLHF.

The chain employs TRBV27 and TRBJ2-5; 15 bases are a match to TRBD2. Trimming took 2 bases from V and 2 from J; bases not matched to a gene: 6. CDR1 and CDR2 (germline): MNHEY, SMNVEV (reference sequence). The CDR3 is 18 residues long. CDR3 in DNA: TGTGCCAGCAGTTTAGTAGGACTAGCGGGGGGGCGTCAAGAGACCCAGTACTTC. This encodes CASSLVGLAGGRQETQYF.

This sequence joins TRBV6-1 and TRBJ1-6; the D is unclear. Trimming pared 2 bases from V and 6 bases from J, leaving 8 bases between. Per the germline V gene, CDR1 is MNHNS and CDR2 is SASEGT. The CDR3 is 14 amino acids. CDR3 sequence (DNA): TGTGCCAGCAGTGAACCCGCCGGTAATTCACCCCTCCACTTT. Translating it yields CASSEPAGNSPLHF.

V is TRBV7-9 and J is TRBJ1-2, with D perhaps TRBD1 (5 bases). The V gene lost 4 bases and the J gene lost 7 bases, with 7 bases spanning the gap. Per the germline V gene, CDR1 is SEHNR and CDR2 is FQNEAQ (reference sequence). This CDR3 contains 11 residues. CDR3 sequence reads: CASSSGSGYTF. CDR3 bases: TGTGCCAGCAGCTCAGGGTCTGGCTACACCTTC.

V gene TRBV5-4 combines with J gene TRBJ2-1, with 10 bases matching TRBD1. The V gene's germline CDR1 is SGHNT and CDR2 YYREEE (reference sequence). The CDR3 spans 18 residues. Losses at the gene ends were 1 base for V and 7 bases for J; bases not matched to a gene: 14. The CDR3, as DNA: TGTGCCAGCAGCTTGATGATTGCCGGGACAGGGGCCCGGAATGAGCAGTTCTTC. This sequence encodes CASSLMIAGTGARNEQFF.

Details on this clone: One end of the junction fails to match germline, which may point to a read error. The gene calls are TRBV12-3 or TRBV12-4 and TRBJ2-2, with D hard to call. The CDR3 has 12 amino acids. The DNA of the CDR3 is TGTGCCAGCAGCTTAGGAGTCGGGGAGCTGTTTTTT. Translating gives CASSLGVGELFF.

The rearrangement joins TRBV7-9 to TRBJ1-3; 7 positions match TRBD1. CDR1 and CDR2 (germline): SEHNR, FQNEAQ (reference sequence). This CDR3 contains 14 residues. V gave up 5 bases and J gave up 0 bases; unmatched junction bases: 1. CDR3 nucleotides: TGTGCCAGCAGCCGGGACAGCTCTGGAAACACCATATATTTT. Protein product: CASSRDSSGNTIYF.

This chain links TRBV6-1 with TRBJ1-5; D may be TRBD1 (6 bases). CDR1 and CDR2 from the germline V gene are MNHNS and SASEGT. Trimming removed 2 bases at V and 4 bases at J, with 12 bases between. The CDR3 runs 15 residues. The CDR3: CASSEWSGVNQPQHF. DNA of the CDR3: TGTGCCAGCAGTGAATGGTCAGGGGTTAATCAGCCCCAGCATTTT.

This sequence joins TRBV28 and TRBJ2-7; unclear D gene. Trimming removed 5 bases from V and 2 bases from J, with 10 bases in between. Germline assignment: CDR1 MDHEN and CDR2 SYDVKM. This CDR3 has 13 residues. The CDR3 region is CASSDRVPYEQYF. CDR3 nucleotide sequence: TGTGCCAGCAGTGACCGGGTCCCCTACGAGCAGTACTTC.

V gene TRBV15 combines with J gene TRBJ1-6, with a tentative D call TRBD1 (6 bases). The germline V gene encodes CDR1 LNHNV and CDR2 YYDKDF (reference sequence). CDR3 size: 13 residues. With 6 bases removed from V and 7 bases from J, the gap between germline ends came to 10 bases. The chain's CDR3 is CATRVQGNSPLHF. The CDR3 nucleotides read TGTGCCACCAGAGTACAGGGAAATTCACCCCTCCACTTT. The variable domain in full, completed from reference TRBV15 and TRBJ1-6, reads DAMVIQNPRYQVTQFGKPVTLSCSQTLNHNVMYWYQQKSSQAPKLLFHYYDKDFNNEADTPDNFQSRRPNTSFCFLDIRSPGLGDTAMYLCATRVQGNSPLHFGNGTRLTVT.

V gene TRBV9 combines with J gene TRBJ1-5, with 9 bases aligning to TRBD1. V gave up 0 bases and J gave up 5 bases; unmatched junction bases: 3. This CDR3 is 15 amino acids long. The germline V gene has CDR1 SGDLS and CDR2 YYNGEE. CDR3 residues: CASSVDGQGYQPQHF. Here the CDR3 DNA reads TGTGCCAGCAGCGTAGACGGACAGGGGTATCAGCCCCAGCATTTT.

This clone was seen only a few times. Written as DNA, the CDR3 is TGTGCCAGCAGCTTAGGAGCGGGGGTTTCGGATGAGCAGTTCTTC. Its translation is CASSLGAGVSDEQFF. V gene TRBV7-3 combines with J gene TRBJ2-1; 8 bases align to TRBD2. The CDR3 length is 15 residues. Germline loops: CDR1 SGHTA, CDR2 FQGTGA. J gave up 8 bases and V 2 bases, and 8 bases lay outside the gene matches.

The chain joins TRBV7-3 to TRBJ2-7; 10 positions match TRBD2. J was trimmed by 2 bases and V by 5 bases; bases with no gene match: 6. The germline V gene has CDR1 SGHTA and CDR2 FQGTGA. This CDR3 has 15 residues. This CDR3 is CASSPSGGAAYEQYF. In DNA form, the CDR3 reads TGTGCCAGCAGCCCGAGCGGGGGGGCGGCCTACGAGCAGTACTTC.

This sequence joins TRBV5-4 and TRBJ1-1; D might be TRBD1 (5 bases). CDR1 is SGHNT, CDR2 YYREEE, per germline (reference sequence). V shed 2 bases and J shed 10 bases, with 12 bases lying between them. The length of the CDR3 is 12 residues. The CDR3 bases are TGTGCCAGCAGCTTTCCGGGACTCGGAGCTTTCTTT. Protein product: CASSFPGLGAFF.

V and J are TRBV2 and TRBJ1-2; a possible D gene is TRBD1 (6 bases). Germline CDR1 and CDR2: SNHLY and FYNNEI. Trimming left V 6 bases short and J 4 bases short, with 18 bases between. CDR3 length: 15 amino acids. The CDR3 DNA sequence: TGTGCCAGCAGGCCTGGTACGTTACAGGGCTATGGCTACACCTTC. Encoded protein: CASRPGTLQGYGYTF. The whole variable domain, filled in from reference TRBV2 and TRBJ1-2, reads EPEVTQTPSHQVTQMGQEVILRCVPISNHLYFYWYRQILGQKVEFLVSFYNNEISEKSEIFDDQFSVERPDGSNFTLKIRSTKLEDSAMYFCASRPGTLQGYGYTFGSGTRLTVV.

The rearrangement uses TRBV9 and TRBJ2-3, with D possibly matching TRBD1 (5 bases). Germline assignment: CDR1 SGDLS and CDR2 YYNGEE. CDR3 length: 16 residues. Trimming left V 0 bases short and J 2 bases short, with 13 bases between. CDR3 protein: CASSVAVRQHTDTQYF. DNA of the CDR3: TGTGCCAGCAGCGTAGCCGTGAGACAGCACACAGATACGCAGTATTTT. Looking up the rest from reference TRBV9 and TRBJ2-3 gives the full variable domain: DSGVTQTPKHLITATGQRVTLRCSPRSGDLSVYWYQQSLDQGLQFLIQYYNGEERAKGNILERFSAQQFPDLHSELNLSSLELGDSALYFCASSVAVRQHTDTQYFGPGTRLTVL.